This entry describes one T cell receptor beta chain. Its antigen is undetermined. MiXCR, run by TCRdb on the reads, gives a single entry per CDR3 protein. The table has 700,000 to 850,000 distinct CDR3 sequences, 30% to 35% seen once; the top ten hold around an eighth. Per the germline V gene, CDR1 is SGHVS and CDR2 is FNYEAQ. The CDR3 is 14 amino acids. Trimming removed 5 bases from V and 5 bases from J, with 13 bases in between. The sample belongs to a study of T cell repertoires in cytomegalovirus infection. The chain joins TRBV7-6 to TRBJ2-1; D is possibly TRBD1 or TRBD2 (5 bases each). Sequences were derived from cultured CD8+ T cells from PBMCs, sampled from culture after CMV antigen stimulation. This receptor was obtained from a human donor in good health (CMV status not recorded). Some clones in this sample may be carry-over from other donors' samples. The CDR3 region has the DNA TGTGCCAGCAGCCTCCGGGACCTACACAATGAGCAGTTCTTC. Its translation: CASSLRDLHNEQFF.